This T cell receptor (beta chain) stems from a study of T cells in Graves' hyperthyroidism and ophthalmopathy. The V gene's germline CDR1 is LNHDA and CDR2 SQIVND (reference sequence). The CDR3 contains 14 residues. V was clipped by 10 bases and J by 4 bases; unmatched bases: 7. Researchers amplified the TCR beta CDR3 regions from RNA transcripts. First-round RT-PCR targeting the TCR CDR3 was performed with the HTBI primer set. TCRdb reprocessed the multiplex PCR reads via MiXCR and lists one record per CDR3 protein. The profile covers roughly 510,000 distinct CDR3 sequences, with over 35% appearing a single time and about two fifths taken by the ten largest.

This chain joins TRBV19 and TRBJ1-2; 12 bases line up with TRBD1. Sequencing used peripheral blood or thyroid tissue (not recorded which). The receptor's source is an adult woman with Graves' disease, either hyperthyroidism or ophthalmopathy (not recorded which). In DNA, the CDR3 is TGTGCCACATCCGGGACAGGGGGCAGCTATGGCTACACCTTC. This gives the protein CATSGTGGSYGYTF. Variable domain in full (rest from reference TRBV19 and TRBJ1-2): DGGITQSPKYLFRKEGQNVTLSCEQNLNHDAMYWYRQDPGQGLRLIYYSQIVNDFQKGDIAEGYSVSREKKESFPLTVTSAQKNPTAFYLCATSGTGGSYGYTFGSGTRLTVV.